A selection of T cell receptor beta chains follows, all from one sample in a study of coeliac disease. The protocol was immunoSEQ multiplex PCR, while the TCRdb copy is restricted to in-frame clones and leaves out a portion. The sample lists about 9,400 clones, about 64% occurring once. The specimen was lamina propria lymphocytes from the gut. Receptor source: a woman between 55 and 75 years old with celiac disease. Each CDR3 is given with its conserved first and last residue. D genes are given only for firm matches. The listing skips clone size in some rows; elsewhere it reads once, few, many or a size class.

>-|TRBV19|14|TRBJ1-5|-
CASSPRTVNQPQHF
TGTGCCAGTAGTCCTAGGACAGTTAATCAGCCCCAGCATTTT
>TRBD2|TRBV11-2|15|TRBJ2-5|-
CASSPSTGGGETQYF
TGTGCCAGCAGCCCAAGTACGGGGGGAGGAGAGACCCAGTACTTC
>TRBD2|TRBV5-1|17|TRBJ2-1|-
CASSRPGTSGSQNEQFF
TGCGCCAGCAGCAGACCCGGGACTAGCGGGAGTCAAAATGAGCAGTTCTTC
>-|TRBV20-1|11|TRBJ2-4|-
CSARWLTDQYF
TGCAGTGCTAGATGGCTGACAGACCAGTACTTC
>-|TRBV4-2|17|TRBJ2-1|-
CASSQDLGGGGYNEQFF
TGTGCCAGCAGCCAAGATCTGGGGGGAGGGGGTTACAATGAGCAGTTCTTC
>TRBD2|TRBV7-7|16|TRBJ2-3|-
CASSLGTNGGTDTQYF
TGTGCCAGCAGCCTGGGGACTAACGGGGGCACAGATACGCAGTATTTT
>TRBD2|TRBV5-4|14|TRBJ2-1|few
CASRGRESYNEQFF
TGTGCCAGCAGAGGGCGGGAGTCCTACAATGAGCAGTTCTTC
>TRBD1|TRBV6-5|14|TRBJ1-6|-
CASSRTGEDSPLHF
TGTGCCAGCAGCCGAACAGGGGAAGATTCACCCCTCCACTTT
>-|TRBV4-3|15|TRBJ2-5|-
CASSLSGAAQETQYF
TGCGCCAGCAGCTTATCTGGGGCAGCCCAAGAGACCCAGTACTTC
>TRBD1|TRBV28|14|TRBJ1-5|-
CATWDRGSNQPQHF
TGTGCCACTTGGGACAGGGGAAGCAATCAGCCCCAGCATTTT
>-|TRBV10-3|13|TRBJ2-7|few
CAIKREGAYEQYF
TGTGCCATCAAAAGGGAGGGGGCCTACGAGCAGTACTTC